This record looks at one TCR beta chain sequence and its context. The CDR3 contains 14 residues. V trimming: 5 bases; J trimming: 7 bases; junction bases outside the gene matches: 11. Germline CDR1 and CDR2: SGHAT and FQNNGV. Study processing details: Estimated nucleated cell counts came from reference gene primer amplification. TCRdb's copy holds only in-frame clones and misses some; the assay was immunoSEQ multiplex PCR. V and J calls and clone size follow that table, whereas D and trimming were derived from the DNA. The table has 35,000 to 55,000 clones, about nine tenths seen once. This sample stems from a study of blood T cell repertoires in COVID-19. The wider study: T cells, B-cell-depleted T cells, or PBMCs supplied cDNA or gDNA.

The receptor was derived from a man aged 65 to 85 with active COVID-19. The sample was peripheral blood. The chain employs TRBV11-2 and TRBJ2-7; 7 nucleotides agree with TRBD1. Here the CDR3 DNA reads TGTGCCAGCAGCACCCCGAGACAGGGATATGAGCAGTACTTC. The encoded protein is CASSTPRQGYEQYF.